This TCR beta chain was found in a study of CD8 T cell repertoires and HIV-1 epitope variants. Some clones are missing from TCRdb's copy, which holds only in-frame ones; the method was immunoSEQ multiplex PCR. The top ten hold less than 50% of the sample, which has 6,000 to 7,000 clones, 65% to 70% seen once. Remarks on this clone: Its antigen is not known.

Per germline, CDR1 SGHNT and CDR2 YENEEA. The junction had 4 bases not matched to a gene; V was cut back by 2 bases and J by 2 bases. There are 15 residues in the CDR3. This sequence was found in a male donor with HIV. The chain is built from TRBV11-3 and TRBJ2-3, with TRBD1 identical over 7 bases. The sample comprised cultured CD8+ T cells derived from PBMCs. The CDR3 DNA sequence: TGTGCCAGCAGCTTAAGGGGACAGCCCACAGATACGCAGTATTTT. Encoded protein: CASSLRGQPTDTQYF.